This entry concerns a single T cell receptor beta chain. What it binds is not known. The authors' processing: ImmunoSEQ output lacked quality scores and full-length reads, limiting matched filtering. Repertoires were generated with immunoSEQ multiplex PCR, while TCRdb's copy carries only in-frame clones and drops some. That table is the source of V, J and clone size, and D and trimming were worked out from the DNA. The data show some 490,000 clones, 60% to 80% seen once. These data belong to a study of shared clonotypes between healthy human individuals. CDR1 and CDR2 from the germline V gene are GTSNPN and SVGIG (reference sequence). This CDR3 is built from 13 residues. Trimming took 2 bases from V and 2 from J, leaving 10 bases between them. Study results and caveats: Collection of samples was limited to blood; tissue repertoires likely differ.

The specimen was PBMCs. The receptor was isolated from a middle-aged woman in good health. Some clones in this sample may be carry-over from other donors' samples. This chain connects TRBV30 to TRBJ2-7; possibly TRBD1 for D (5 bases). The DNA for the CDR3 is TGTGCCTGGAGTTCAGGGCCGACCTACGAGCAGTACTTC. This codes for CAWSSGPTYEQYF.